This TCR beta chain was found in a study of cytomegalovirus exposure and HLA in healthy donors. Looking at the study overall: The 120 validation repertoires, a later analysis reported, used the same platform as the roughly 700 repertoires from the first cohort. Study-wide points: The classifier was said to identify cytomegalovirus status with high specificity and sensitivity. Some public TCRs appeared in many individuals, while most sequences were rare.

Some clones are missing from TCRdb's copy, which holds only in-frame ones; the method was immunoSEQ multiplex PCR. Seen here are 300,000 to 400,000 clones, approximately 85% observed once, and the top ten hold 0.9% to 1%. Separate from the 666-subject first cohort was the approximately 120-subject validation cohort, to which the donors belonged. The V gene end was trimmed by 1 base and the J gene end by 5 bases; junction bases not matched to a gene: 6. The CDR3 runs 15 residues. In germline, CDR1 is LGHNA, CDR2 YNFKEQ. As to this clone: Its target is unknown.

This chain connects TRBV4-2 to TRBJ1-2, with 8 bases lining up with TRBD1. The receptor was isolated from a man aged 30 to 45 in good health and CMV-seronegative. Sequenced: PBMCs. The CDR3 is CASSQVQGARYGYTF. CDR3 nucleotide sequence: TGTGCCAGCAGCCAAGTCCAGGGGGCGAGGTATGGCTACACCTTC.